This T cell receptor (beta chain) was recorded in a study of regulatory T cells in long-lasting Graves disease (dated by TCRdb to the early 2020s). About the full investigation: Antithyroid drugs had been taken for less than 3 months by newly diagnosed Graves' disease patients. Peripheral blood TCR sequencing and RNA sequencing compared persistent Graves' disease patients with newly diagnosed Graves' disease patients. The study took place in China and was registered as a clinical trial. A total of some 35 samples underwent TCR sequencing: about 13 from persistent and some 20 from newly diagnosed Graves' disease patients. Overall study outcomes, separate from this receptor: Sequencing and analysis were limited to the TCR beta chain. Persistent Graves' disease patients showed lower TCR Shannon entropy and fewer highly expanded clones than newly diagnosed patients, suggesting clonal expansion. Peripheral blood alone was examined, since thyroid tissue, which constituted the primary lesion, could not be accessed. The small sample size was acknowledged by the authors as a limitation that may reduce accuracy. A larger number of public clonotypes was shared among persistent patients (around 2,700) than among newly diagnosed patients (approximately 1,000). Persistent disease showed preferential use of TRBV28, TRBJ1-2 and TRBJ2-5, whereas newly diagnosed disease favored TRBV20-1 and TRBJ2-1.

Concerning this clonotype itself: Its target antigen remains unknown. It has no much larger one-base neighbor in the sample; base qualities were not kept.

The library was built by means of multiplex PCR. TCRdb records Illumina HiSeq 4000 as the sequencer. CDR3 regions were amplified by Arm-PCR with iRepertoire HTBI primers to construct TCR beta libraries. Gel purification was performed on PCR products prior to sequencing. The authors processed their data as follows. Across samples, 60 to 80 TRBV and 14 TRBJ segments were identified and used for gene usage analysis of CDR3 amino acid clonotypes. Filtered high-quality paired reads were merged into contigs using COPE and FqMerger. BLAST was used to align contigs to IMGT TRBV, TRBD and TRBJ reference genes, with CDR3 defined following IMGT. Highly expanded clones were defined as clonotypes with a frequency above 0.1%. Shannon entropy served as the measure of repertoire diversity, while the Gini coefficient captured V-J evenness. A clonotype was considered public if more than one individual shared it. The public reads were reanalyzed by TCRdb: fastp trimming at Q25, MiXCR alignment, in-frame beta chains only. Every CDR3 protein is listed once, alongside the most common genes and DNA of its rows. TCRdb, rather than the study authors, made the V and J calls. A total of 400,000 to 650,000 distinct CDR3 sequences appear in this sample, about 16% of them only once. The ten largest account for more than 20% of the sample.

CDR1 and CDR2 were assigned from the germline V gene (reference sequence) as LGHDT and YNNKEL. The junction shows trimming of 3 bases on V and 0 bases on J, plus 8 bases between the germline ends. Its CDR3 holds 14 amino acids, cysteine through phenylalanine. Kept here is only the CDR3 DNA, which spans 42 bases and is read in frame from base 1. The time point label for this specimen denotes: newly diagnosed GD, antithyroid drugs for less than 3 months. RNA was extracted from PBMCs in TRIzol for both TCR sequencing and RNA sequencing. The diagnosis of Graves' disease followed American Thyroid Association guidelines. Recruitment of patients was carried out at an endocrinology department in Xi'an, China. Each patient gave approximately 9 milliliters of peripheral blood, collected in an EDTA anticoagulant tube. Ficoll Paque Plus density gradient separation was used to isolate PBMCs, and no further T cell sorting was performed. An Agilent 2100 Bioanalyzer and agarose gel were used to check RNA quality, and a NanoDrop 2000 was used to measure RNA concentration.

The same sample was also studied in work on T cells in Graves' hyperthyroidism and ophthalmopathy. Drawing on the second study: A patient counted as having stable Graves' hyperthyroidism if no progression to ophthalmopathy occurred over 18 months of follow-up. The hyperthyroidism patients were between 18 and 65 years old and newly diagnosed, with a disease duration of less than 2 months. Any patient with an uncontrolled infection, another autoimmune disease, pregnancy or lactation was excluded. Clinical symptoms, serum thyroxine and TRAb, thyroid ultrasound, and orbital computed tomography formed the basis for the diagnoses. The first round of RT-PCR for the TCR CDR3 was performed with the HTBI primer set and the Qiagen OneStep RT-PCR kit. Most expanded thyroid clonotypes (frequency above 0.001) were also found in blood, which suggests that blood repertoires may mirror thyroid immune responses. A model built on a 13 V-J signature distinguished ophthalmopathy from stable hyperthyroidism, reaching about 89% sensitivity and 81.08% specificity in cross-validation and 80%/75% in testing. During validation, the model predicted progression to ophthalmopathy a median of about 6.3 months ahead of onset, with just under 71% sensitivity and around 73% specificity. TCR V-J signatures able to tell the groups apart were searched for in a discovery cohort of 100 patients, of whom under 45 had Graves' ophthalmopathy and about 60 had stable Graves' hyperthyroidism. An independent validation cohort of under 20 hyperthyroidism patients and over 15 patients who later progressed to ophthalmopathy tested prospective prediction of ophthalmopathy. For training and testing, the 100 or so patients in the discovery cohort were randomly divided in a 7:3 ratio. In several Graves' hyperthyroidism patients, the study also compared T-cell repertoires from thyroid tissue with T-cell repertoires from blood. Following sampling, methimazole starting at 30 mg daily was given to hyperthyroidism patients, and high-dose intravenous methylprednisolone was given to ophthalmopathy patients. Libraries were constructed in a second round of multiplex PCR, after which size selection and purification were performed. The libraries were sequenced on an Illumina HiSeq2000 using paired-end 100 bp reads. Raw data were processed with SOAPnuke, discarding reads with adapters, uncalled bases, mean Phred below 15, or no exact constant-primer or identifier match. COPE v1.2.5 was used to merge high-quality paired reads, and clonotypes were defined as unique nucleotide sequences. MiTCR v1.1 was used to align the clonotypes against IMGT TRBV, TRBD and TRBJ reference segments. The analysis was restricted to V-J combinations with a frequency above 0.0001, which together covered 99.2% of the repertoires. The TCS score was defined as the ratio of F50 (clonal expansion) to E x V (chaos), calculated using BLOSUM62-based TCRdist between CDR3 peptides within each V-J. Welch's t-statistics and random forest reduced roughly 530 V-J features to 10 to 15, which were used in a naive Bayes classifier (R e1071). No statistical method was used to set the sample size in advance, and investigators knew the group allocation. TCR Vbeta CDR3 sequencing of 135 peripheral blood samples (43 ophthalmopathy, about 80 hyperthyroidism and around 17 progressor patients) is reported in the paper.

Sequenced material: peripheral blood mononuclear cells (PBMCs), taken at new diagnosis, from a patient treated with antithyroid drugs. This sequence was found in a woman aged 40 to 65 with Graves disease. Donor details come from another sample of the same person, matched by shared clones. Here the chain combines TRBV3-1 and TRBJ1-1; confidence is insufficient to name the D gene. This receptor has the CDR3 CASSQRQLNTEAFF. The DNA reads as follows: TGTGCCAGCAGCCAGAGGCAACTGAACACTGAAGCTTTCTTT.